The next 25 T cell receptor beta chains were all read from a single sample in a study of shared clonotypes between healthy human individuals. The protocol was immunoSEQ multiplex PCR, while the TCRdb copy is restricted to in-frame clones and leaves out a portion. The sample holds about 490,000 clones, approximately 84% seen once. Sequences were obtained from PBMCs. Receptors originate from a woman between 40 and 55 years old in good health. Some clones in this sample may be carry-over from other donors' samples.

V and J are TRBV7-9 and TRBJ1-1; D unclear. The CDR3 loop spans 14 amino acids. V dropped 7 bases and J dropped 3 bases, with 15 bases sitting between them. The germline gives CDR1 SEHNR, CDR2 FQNEAQ (reference sequence). The CDR3 spells CASNHLSADTEAFF. The CDR3 DNA is TGTGCCAGCAACCACTTGTCGGCGGACACTGAAGCTTTCTTT.

The chain is built from TRBV15 and TRBJ1-4; possible D gene TRBD1, 6 bases. The CDR3 has 14 amino acids. V was trimmed by 5 bases and J by 6 bases, leaving 13 bases between them. In germline, CDR1 is LNHNV, CDR2 YYDKDF (reference sequence). CDR3 nucleotides: TGTGCCACCAGCGCACAGGGCTTGTATGAAAAACTGTTTTTT. It codes for CATSAQGLYEKLFF.

In DNA, the CDR3 is TGTGCCAGCTCACCAGGACTAACGTCAGATACGCAGTATTTT. Protein: CASSPGLTSDTQYF. V is TRBV18 and J is TRBJ2-3; maybe TRBD2 (6 bases). CDR1 and CDR2 (germline): KGHSH, LQKENI. The V gene lost 2 bases and the J gene lost 4 bases, with 10 bases spanning the gap. The CDR3 is made up of 14 amino acids.

This clone was counted a single time. A junction boundary mismatches the germline segment, possibly from a read error. The chain couples TRBV7-7 to TRBJ2-2; the D is unclear. Germline V gene data show CDR1 as SSHAT and CDR2 as FNYEAQ (reference sequence). This CDR3 spans 16 amino acids. In DNA form, the CDR3 reads TGTGCTAGCAGCTTAAAGTCGTCGGCTGCTACCGGGGAGCTGTTTTTT. Its translation: CASSLKSSAATGELFF.

The chain combines TRBV7-9 with TRBJ2-1; 9 nucleotides align to TRBD1. The CDR3 spans 15 residues. Per the germline V gene, CDR1 is SEHNR and CDR2 is FQNEAQ (reference sequence). V lost 1 base and J lost 10; bases outside the gene matches: 8. The CDR3: CASSLDGQGREEQFF. CDR3 nucleotide sequence: TGTGCCAGCAGCTTAGATGGACAGGGGCGGGAGGAGCAGTTCTTC.

The rearrangement joins TRBV18 to TRBJ2-7, with unresolved D. V was shortened by 0 bases and J by 1 base, with 7 bases between the two germline ends. CDR1 and CDR2 from the germline V gene are KGHSH and LQKENI. The CDR3 has 14 amino acids. DNA of the CDR3: TGTGCCAGCTCACCACCGGTCCTTTCCTACGAGCAGTACTTC. Its protein product is CASSPPVLSYEQYF.

This clone was observed a single time. A read error is the likely source, as a far larger clone sits one nucleotide away. This is likely a read error, given that the CDR3 carries no conserved phenylalanine or tryptophan at its end. V is TRBV30 and J is TRBJ1-1; D is unresolved. The ends were cut back, 2 bases at V and 9 bases at J, with 13 bases in the middle. Germline CDR1 is GTSNPN and CDR2 is SVGIG (reference sequence). The CDR3 is 12 amino acids. In DNA form, the CDR3 reads TGTGCCTGGAGTCTCCCTGTGTCGAAAGCTTTCCTT. This codes for CAWSLPVSKAFL.

Of note for this clone: A far larger clone is only one base removed, so a read error is likely. The gene calls are TRBV28 and TRBJ2-1; D uncertain. The CDR3 spans 15 residues. Germline assignment: CDR1 MDHEN and CDR2 SYDVKM. V was cut by 4 bases and J by 5 bases, with 15 bases left in between. In nucleotides, the CDR3 is TGTGCCAGCAGTTCTAGGGCTCGGTGGAACAATGAGCAGTTCTTC. The encoded protein is CASSSRARWNNEQFF.

The chain recombines TRBV29-1 with TRBJ2-3, with 12 nucleotides matching TRBD2. V shed 2 bases, J shed 2 bases, and the junction held 2 bases outside the gene matches. Germline lookup yields CDR1 SQVTM and CDR2 ANQGSEA. This CDR3 is built from 15 residues. This chain's CDR3 is CSVERLAGVTDTQYF. For the CDR3, the DNA is TGCAGCGTTGAAAGACTAGCGGGAGTCACAGATACGCAGTATTTT.

On this clone itself: Only one base separates this from a far larger clonotype, so it likely reflects a read error. The chain combines TRBV10-2 with TRBJ1-2; no firm D call. CDR1 is WSHSY and CDR2 is SAAADI in the germline V gene. The CDR3 loop spans 16 amino acids. V was pared by 2 bases and J by 4 bases, with 17 bases between. The CDR3: CASSETPQCLSYGYTF. The CDR3 DNA sequence: TGCGCCAGCAGTGAGACCCCACAGTGTTTGAGCTATGGCTACACCTTC.

The V call is TRBV19, the J call TRBJ1-1, with D maybe TRBD1 (6 bases). V lost 7 bases and J lost 3, with 18 bases in between. From germline, CDR1 is LNHDA and CDR2 SQIVND (reference sequence). The CDR3 totals 15 residues. This CDR3 reads CASTTTGMGDTEAFF. For the CDR3, the DNA is TGTGCCAGTACCACAACAGGGATGGGGGACACTGAAGCTTTCTTT.

This clone has ten or more counts. Other DNA sequences in this sample translate to the same CDR3. The chain joins TRBV1 to TRBJ2-3; TRBD2 is the table's D call, not checked against the DNA. TRBV1 counts as a pseudogene. There are 15 residues in the CDR3. The CDR3 sequence is CTSSQDRGRPDTQYF. The CDR3 nucleotides read TGCACCAGCAGCCAAGATCGGGGAAGACCCGATACGCAGTATTTT.

This clone was seen only once. V usage is TRBV5-1 and J usage is TRBJ1-3; a possible D gene is TRBD1 (6 bases). Germline CDR1 and CDR2: SGHRS and YFSETQ. V dropped 0 bases and J dropped 4 bases, with 14 bases sitting between them. CDR3 length: 16 amino acids. The CDR3 spells CASSLAGTMRGNTIYF. CDR3 nucleotides: TGCGCCAGCAGCTTGGCGGGGACAATGAGGGGAAACACCATATATTTT.

CDR3 nucleotide sequence: TGTGCCAGCTCAGACTCCCTCTTCTCTGGGGCCAACGTCCTGACTTTC. Translating it yields CASSDSLFSGANVLTF. The chain carries TRBV18 and TRBJ2-6; D unresolved. The CDR3 sequence is 16 residues long. The ends were cut back, 5 bases at V and 0 bases at J, with 11 bases in the middle. Germline assignment: CDR1 KGHSH and CDR2 LQKENI.

The genes are TRBV19 and TRBJ2-2; weak D call: TRBD1 (6 bases). V was cut by 3 bases and J by 3 bases, with 8 bases left in between. Per the germline V gene, CDR1 is LNHDA and CDR2 is SQIVND (reference sequence). The CDR3 is made up of 14 amino acids. Here the CDR3 reads CASSIQGYTGELFF. Here the CDR3 DNA reads TGTGCCAGTAGTATCCAGGGGTACACCGGGGAGCTGTTTTTT.

Regarding this clone: A far larger clone is only one base removed, so a read error is likely. At the DNA level, this CDR3 is encoded by other sequences in the same sample as well. The chain combines TRBV7-2 with TRBJ2-7, with D maybe TRBD1 (6 bases). Trimming pared 5 bases from V and 4 bases from J, leaving 9 bases between. The CDR3 has 12 amino acids. Germline CDR1 is SGHTA and CDR2 is FQGNSA. In DNA, the CDR3 is TGTGCCAGCAGCCTACAGGGTTACGAGCAGTACTTC. It yields the protein CASSLQGYEQYF.

The DNA of the CDR3 is TGTGCCAGCAGTCCAAAGGGGGAGGCGAACATTCAGTACTTC. Its translation is CASSPKGEANIQYF. This chain joins TRBV7-9 and TRBJ2-4; the D call may be TRBD1 or TRBD2 (6 bases each). The CDR3 spans 14 residues. Per germline, CDR1 SEHNR and CDR2 FQNEAQ (reference sequence). V was clipped by 6 bases and J by 7 bases, with 16 bases between them. Full variable domain (missing parts from reference TRBV7-9 and TRBJ2-4): DTGVSQNPRHKITKRGQNVTFRCDPISEHNRLYWYRQTLGQGPEFLTYFQNEAQLEKSRLLSDRFSAERPKGSFSTLEIQRTEQGDSAMYLCASSPKGEANIQYFGAGTRLSVL.

As concerns this clone: This probably arose from a read error, given a far larger clone one base away. Other nucleotide sequences from this sample produce the same CDR3. This chain connects TRBV4-3 to TRBJ2-7; the D gene is possibly TRBD2 (5 bases). The CDR3 length is 14 residues. V was clipped by 1 base and J by 2 bases, with 9 bases between them. CDR1 and CDR2 (germline): LGHNA, YSLEER. This CDR3 is CASSQGSGTYEQYF. The CDR3 bases are TGCGCCAGCAGCCAAGGCAGCGGAACCTACGAGCAGTACTTC.

V is TRBV29-1 and J is TRBJ2-3, with D perhaps TRBD2 (6 bases). The CDR3 is made up of 15 amino acids. V lost 8 bases and J 0 bases, leaving 18 bases between the germline ends. Germline V gene sequence: CDR1 SQVTM, CDR2 ANQGSEA. In DNA form, the CDR3 reads TGCAGCTCGAGACGGCGGGATACTAGCACAGATACGCAGTATTTT. Amino acids: CSSRRRDTSTDTQYF.

The rearrangement uses TRBV11-2 and TRBJ2-5, with TRBD1 identical over 10 bases. Trimming took 4 bases from V and 7 from J; bases not matched to a gene: 21. The CDR3 consists of 19 residues. The germline gives CDR1 SGHAT, CDR2 FQNNGV. The CDR3: CASSSPGDRGRAVGGTQYF. CDR3 nucleotides: TGTGCCAGCAGCTCACCAGGGGACAGGGGCCGCGCCGTCGGTGGGACCCAGTACTTC. Filled out from reference TRBV11-2 and TRBJ2-5, the complete variable domain reads EAGVAQSPRYKIIEKRQSVAFWCNPISGHATLYWYQQILGQGPKLLIQFQNNGVVDDSQLPKDRFSAERLKGVDSTLKIQPAKLEDSAVYLCASSSPGDRGRAVGGTQYFGPGTRLLVL.

V gene TRBV12-1 combines with J gene TRBJ2-7; the tabulated D call, TRBD2, remains unverified against the DNA. TRBV12-1 is a listed pseudogene. The CDR3 covers 15 residues. CDR3 in amino acids: CASSFASGPSYEQYF. DNA for the CDR3: TGTGCCAGCAGCTTTGCTAGCGGGCCATCCTACGAGCAGTACTTC.

The chain links TRBV13 to TRBJ2-7; 9 bases map to TRBD1. The CDR3 is 17 residues long. In germline, CDR1 is PRHDT, CDR2 FYEKMQ (reference sequence). The V gene end was trimmed by 0 bases and the J gene end by 0 bases; junction bases not matched to a gene: 6. The CDR3 bases are TGTGCCAGCAGCTTAGGGGGACAGGGTGGGTTCTCCTACGAGCAGTACTTC. Encoded protein: CASSLGGQGGFSYEQYF.

The chain carries TRBV27 and TRBJ2-7; D call uncertain. This CDR3 contains 14 residues. The germline CDR1 and CDR2 sequences are MNHEY and SMNVEV (reference sequence). V gave up 5 bases and J gave up 0 bases, with 11 bases separating them. The CDR3 is CASSPRQLSYEQYF. CDR3 in DNA: TGTGCCAGCAGTCCCAGGCAGCTCTCCTACGAGCAGTACTTC.

In regard to this clone: One base separates it from a far larger clone, so it is likely a read error. The rearrangement uses TRBV7-3 and TRBJ2-2; the D gene could be TRBD1 or TRBD2 (5 bases each). The CDR3 runs 15 residues. Looked up from germline, CDR1 is SGHTA and CDR2 is FQGTGA. V was cut by 2 bases and J by 7 bases, with 14 bases left in between. CDR3 sequence: CASSLEGISDGELFF. Here the CDR3 DNA reads TGTGCCAGCAGCTTAGAGGGGATATCCGACGGGGAGCTGTTTTTT.

The chain joins TRBV11-2 to TRBJ2-2, with 14 bases lining up with TRBD2. The CDR3 length is 16 residues. Trimming took 5 bases from V and 5 from J; bases not matched to a gene: 4. Germline V lookup: CDR1 SGHAT, CDR2 FQNNGV. The DNA for the CDR3 is TGTGCCAGCAGCACCGGACTAGCGGGAGGAACCGGGGAGCTGTTTTTT. Protein sequence: CASSTGLAGGTGELFF.